What follows are 12 T cell receptor beta chains derived from one specimen sequenced in a study of blood T cell repertoires in COVID-19 (dated by TCRdb to between 2020 and 2021). Library prep was done by the immunoSEQ multiplex PCR assay. Drawn from immuneACCESS, this table holds only the in-frame rearrangements with V and J called that TCRdb kept. Clones are partly lost; checked studies trace under half to an unresolved V gene and leave the rest unexplained. The sample includes about 300,000 clones, with about 84% observed a single time. Jointly, the top ten make up around 1.5% of the sample. The sample consisted of peripheral blood. These receptors originate from a woman in her 50s with acute or convalescent COVID-19.

The chain has TRBV28 and TRBJ2-2, with D tentatively TRBD1 (6 bases). In germline, CDR1 is MDHEN, CDR2 SYDVKM. The CDR3 has 15 amino acids. Trimming stripped 2 bases from V and 5 bases from J, with 12 bases between. The CDR3 DNA follows: TGTGCCAGCAGTTTAACCTGGGGGCCTACCGGGGAGCTGTTTTTT. Protein sequence: CASSLTWGPTGELFF.

DNA of the CDR3: TGTGCCACCAGCAGGGATACAGGGACGGCCGAGCAGTACTTC. As protein: CATSRDTGTAEQYF. This chain uses TRBV15 with TRBJ2-7, with D perhaps TRBD1 (6 bases). The germline gives CDR1 LNHNV, CDR2 YYDKDF (reference sequence). Trimming removed 3 bases at V and 6 bases at J, with 15 bases between. CDR3 length: 14 residues.

This clone was seen once. The chain combines TRBV15 with TRBJ2-7; D perhaps matches TRBD2 (7 bases). The CDR3 is 15 amino acids. Germline-derived CDR1 and CDR2 are LNHNV and YYDKDF (reference sequence). Trimming removed 1 base from V and 4 bases from J, with 14 bases in between. The CDR3 DNA follows: TGTGCCACCAGCAGAGGCGGGGGCAGATTATACGAGCAGTACTTC. Translating it yields CATSRGGGRLYEQYF.

The chain uses TRBV6-2 or TRBV6-3 and TRBJ1-1, with TRBD1 matching over 8 bases. The J segment lost 0 bases and the V segment lost 0 bases, leaving 9 bases of the junction unmatched. The CDR3 length is 18 residues. Germline CDR1 is MNHEY and CDR2 is SVGEGT. This CDR3 reads CASSYSRTGTGMNTEAFF. The CDR3 region has the DNA TGTGCCAGCAGTTACTCGCGTACCGGGACAGGCATGAACACTGAAGCTTTCTTT.

A word on this clone: The junction departs from the called germline gene at one end, perhaps through a read error. J is TRBJ1-2 and V is TRBV6-5; 7 positions agree with TRBD1. The CDR3 contains 15 residues. Germline assignment: CDR1 MNHEY and CDR2 SVGAGI. The CDR3 DNA reads as TGTGCCAGCAGTAACTCTGACAGGGCCGGCGGTGGCTACACCTTC. Translated, it gives CASSNSDRAGGGYTF.

The chain carries TRBV28 and TRBJ2-7, with no clear D. The CDR3 extends over 12 amino acids. Germline loops: CDR1 MDHEN, CDR2 SYDVKM. Trimming pared 4 bases from V and 6 bases from J, leaving 10 bases between. The CDR3 coding sequence is TGTGCCAGCAGTTCCCAACAGCTCGAGCAGTACTTC. This translates into CASSSQQLEQYF.

This rearrangement joins TRBV24-1 to TRBJ2-7; no clear D. V was cut by 6 bases and J by 2 bases, with 7 bases left in between. CDR1 and CDR2 from the germline V gene are KGHDR and SFDVKD. The CDR3 is 12 amino acids. For the CDR3, the DNA is TGTGCCACCAGTCAGAACGCCTACGAGCAGTACTTC. This translates into CATSQNAYEQYF.

As DNA, the CDR3 is TGTGCCAGCAGTGTGAACAGGGGGCAGGGAACTGAAGCTTTCTTT. It codes for CASSVNRGQGTEAFF. The chain combines TRBV28 with TRBJ1-1; 9 positions agree with TRBD1. This CDR3 spans 15 amino acids. Trimming removed 5 bases from V and 5 bases from J; junction bases left unmatched: 9. The germline V gene has CDR1 MDHEN and CDR2 SYDVKM.

The chain couples TRBV30 to TRBJ2-7; TRBD1 agrees at 7 bases. With 0 bases clipped from V and 2 bases from J, the junction kept 16 bases outside the gene matches. CDR1 is GTSNPN, CDR2 SVGIG, per germline (reference sequence). The CDR3 length is 18 residues. The CDR3 reads CAWSVMSGRTGAPYEQYF. The CDR3 DNA is TGTGCCTGGAGTGTTATGTCGGGTAGGACAGGCGCACCCTACGAGCAGTACTTC.

V gene TRBV6-2 or TRBV6-3 combines with J gene TRBJ2-7, with 9 positions matching TRBD1. Unmatched junction bases numbered 5, after V lost 2 bases and J lost 3 bases. Germline CDR1 and CDR2: MNHEY and SVGEGT. CDR3 length: 15 amino acids. This chain's CDR3 is CASSYNRDRVYEQYF. The CDR3 DNA sequence: TGTGCCAGCAGTTACAACCGGGACAGGGTCTACGAGCAGTACTTC.

V usage is TRBV20-1 and J usage is TRBJ2-7; TRBD1 might be the D (7 bases). Germline CDR1 reads DFQATT; CDR2 reads SNEGSKA (reference sequence). There are 15 residues in the CDR3. With 3 bases removed from V and 3 bases from J, the gap between germline ends came to 18 bases. The CDR3 loop reads CSASTPGGLYYEQYF. CDR3 sequence (DNA): TGCAGTGCTAGTACTCCAGGGGGACTCTACTACGAGCAGTACTTC.

V and J are TRBV5-1 and TRBJ1-4; D may be TRBD1 (6 bases). The germline gives CDR1 SGHRS, CDR2 YFSETQ. The CDR3 totals 14 residues. V lost 3 bases and J lost 7, with 13 bases in between. The DNA for the CDR3 is TGCGCCAGCAGCTCTGGCGGGGGCGGTGAAAAACTGTTTTTT. This sequence encodes CASSSGGGGEKLFF.